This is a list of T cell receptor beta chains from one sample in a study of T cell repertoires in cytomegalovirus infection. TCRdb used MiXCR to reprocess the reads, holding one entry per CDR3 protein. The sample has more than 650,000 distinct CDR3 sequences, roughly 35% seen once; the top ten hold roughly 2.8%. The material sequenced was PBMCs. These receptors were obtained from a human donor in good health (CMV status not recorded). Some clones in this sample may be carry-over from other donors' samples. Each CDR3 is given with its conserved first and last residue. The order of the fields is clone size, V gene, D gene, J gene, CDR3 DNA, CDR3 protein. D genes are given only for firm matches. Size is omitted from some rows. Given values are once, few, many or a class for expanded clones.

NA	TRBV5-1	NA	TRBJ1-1	TGCGCCAGCAGCTTGGATGGGGAGGGTGAAGCTTTCTTT	CASSLDGEGEAFF
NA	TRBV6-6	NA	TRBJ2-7	TGTGCCAGCAGTTACGGACGGTGGGATCACGAGCAGTACTTC	CASSYGRWDHEQYF
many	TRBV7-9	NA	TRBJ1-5	TGTGCCAGCAGCCCTCTTGCGGTAGGGGTAGACAATCAGCCCCAGCATTTT	CASSPLAVGVDNQPQHF
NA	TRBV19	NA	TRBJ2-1	TGTGCCAGTAGTATCGGGGGGCCTTTCAATGAGCAGTTCTTC	CASSIGGPFNEQFF
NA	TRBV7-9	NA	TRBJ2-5	TGTGCCAGCAGCCCACGTGGCCAGATCGGGGAGACCCAGTACTTC	CASSPRGQIGETQYF
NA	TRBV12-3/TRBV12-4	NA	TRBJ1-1	TGTGCCAGCAGTTTATCAAGGTTGTCTGGAGCTTTCTTT	CASSLSRLSGAFF
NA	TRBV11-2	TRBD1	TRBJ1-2	TGTGCCAGCAGCTTAGAATTGGACAGGCACTATGGCTACACCTTC	CASSLELDRHYGYTF
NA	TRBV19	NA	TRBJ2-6	TGTGCCAGTGAGGTTGGCCCTGGGGCCAACGTCCTGACTTTC	CASEVGPGANVLTF
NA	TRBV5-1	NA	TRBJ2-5	TGCGCCAGCAGCTTCGGGGGAGAAAAGACCCAGTACTTC	CASSFGGEKTQYF
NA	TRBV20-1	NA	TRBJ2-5	TGCAGTGCTAGTAGTCTAACGGTGGGTTGGAACAGCGAGACCCAGTACTTC	CSASSLTVGWNSETQYF
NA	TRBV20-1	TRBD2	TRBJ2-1	TGCAGTGCTAGCGGGGGGACTACCCCCTACAATGAGCAGTTCTTC	CSASGGTTPYNEQFF
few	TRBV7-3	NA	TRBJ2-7	TGTGCCAGCAGCGATCGCGAGGGGACACAGAGCTCCTACGAGCAGTACTTC	CASSDREGTQSSYEQYF
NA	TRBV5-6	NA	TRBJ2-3	TGTGCCAGCAGCTTCAGGCAGGGTACGACAGTTAGGGATACGCAGTATTTT	CASSFRQGTTVRDTQYF
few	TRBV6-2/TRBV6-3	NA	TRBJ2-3	TGTGCCAGCAGTCTCACATATGCAGATACGCAGTATTTT	CASSLTYADTQYF
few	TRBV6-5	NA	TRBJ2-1	TGTGCCAGCAGTTCGTACAGTGTCCTTATGCTATCCTACAATGAGCAGTTCTTC	CASSSYSVLMLSYNEQFF
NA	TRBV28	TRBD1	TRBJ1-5	TGTGCCAGCAGTGACAGGGGGGATCGCAATCAGCCCCAGCATTTT	CASSDRGDRNQPQHF
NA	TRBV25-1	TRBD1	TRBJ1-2	TGTGCCAGCAGTGAATCTGGCAGGGGGCATGGCTACACCTTC	CASSESGRGHGYTF
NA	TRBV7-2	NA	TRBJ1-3	TGTGCCAGCAGCTTAATAGGGCCGCCCGGAAAAACCATATATTTT	CASSLIGPPGKTIYF
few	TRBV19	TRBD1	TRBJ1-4	TGTGCCAGTTCCCCCGGGGACAGCGGCGATGAAAAACTGTTTTTT	CASSPGDSGDEKLFF
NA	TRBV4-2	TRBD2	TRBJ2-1	TGTGCCAGCAGCCAAGCGGATACTAGCGGGACTTTGAATGAGCAGTTCTTC	CASSQADTSGTLNEQFF
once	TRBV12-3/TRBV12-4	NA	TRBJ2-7	TGTGCCAGCAGTTCGTCCGGGGAAGTCTACGAGCAGTACTTC	CASSSSGEVYEQYF
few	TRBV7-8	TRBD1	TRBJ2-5	TGTGCCAGCAGTCAGAACGACAGGGAAGAGACCCAGTACTTC	CASSQNDREETQYF
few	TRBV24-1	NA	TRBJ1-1	TGTGCCACCAGTGATTGGGGGGCCCGGGCTTTCTTT	CATSDWGARAFF
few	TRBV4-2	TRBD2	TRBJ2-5	TGTGCCAGCAGCCCCCGGTACGGGCTAGCGGGGGGGAAAGAGACCCAGTACTTC	CASSPRYGLAGGKETQYF
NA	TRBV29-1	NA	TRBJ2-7	TGCAGCGTTGGCGGTCCTGGTGGGGTCTACGAGCAGTACTTC	CSVGGPGGVYEQYF
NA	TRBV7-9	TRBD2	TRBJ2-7	TGTGCCAGCAGCTATAGCACTAGCGGCGAGCAGTACTTC	CASSYSTSGEQYF
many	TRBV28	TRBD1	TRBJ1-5	TGTGCCAGCAGTTTAACAGGGGTGGTCAATCAGCCCCAGCATTTT	CASSLTGVVNQPQHF
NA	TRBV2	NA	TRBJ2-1	TGTGCCATCCCACGAGGGGGAACGCCCTACAATGAGCAGTTCTTC	CAIPRGGTPYNEQFF
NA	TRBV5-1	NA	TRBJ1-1	TGCGCCAGCAGCTACAGGGTTTTGGACACTGAAGCTTTCTTT	CASSYRVLDTEAFF
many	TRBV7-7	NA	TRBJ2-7	TGTGCTAGCAGCTTAGCAGGACAGTACGAGCAGTACTTC	CASSLAGQYEQYF
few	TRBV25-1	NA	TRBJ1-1	TGTGCCAGCCTGTCCGCAACCACGAGAAACCCTGAAGCTTTCTTT	CASLSATTRNPEAFF
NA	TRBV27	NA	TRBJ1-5	TGTGCCAGCAGTTTATCGGCAGGGAGGGTGGTCGGGCCCCAGCATTTT	CASSLSAGRVVGPQHF
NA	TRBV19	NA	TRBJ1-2	TGTGCCAGTACCACGGGGGCGGCCTCCGATGGCTACACCTTC	CASTTGAASDGYTF
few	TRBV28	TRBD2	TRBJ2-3	TGTGCCAGCAGTTCTCTACTAGCGGGAAGTGCCGGAGGGCAGTATTTT	CASSSLLAGSAGGQYF
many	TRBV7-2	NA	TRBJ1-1	TGTGCCAGCAGCCCCCAATCCACCATGAACACTGAAGCTTTCTTT	CASSPQSTMNTEAFF
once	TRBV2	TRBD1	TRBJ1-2	TGTGCCACAGGGGGTACGCGAGGCTACACCTTC	CATGGTRGYTF
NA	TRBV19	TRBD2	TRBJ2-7	TGTGCCACAACGGGAGGCCCTTCCTACGAGCAGTACTTC	CATTGGPSYEQYF